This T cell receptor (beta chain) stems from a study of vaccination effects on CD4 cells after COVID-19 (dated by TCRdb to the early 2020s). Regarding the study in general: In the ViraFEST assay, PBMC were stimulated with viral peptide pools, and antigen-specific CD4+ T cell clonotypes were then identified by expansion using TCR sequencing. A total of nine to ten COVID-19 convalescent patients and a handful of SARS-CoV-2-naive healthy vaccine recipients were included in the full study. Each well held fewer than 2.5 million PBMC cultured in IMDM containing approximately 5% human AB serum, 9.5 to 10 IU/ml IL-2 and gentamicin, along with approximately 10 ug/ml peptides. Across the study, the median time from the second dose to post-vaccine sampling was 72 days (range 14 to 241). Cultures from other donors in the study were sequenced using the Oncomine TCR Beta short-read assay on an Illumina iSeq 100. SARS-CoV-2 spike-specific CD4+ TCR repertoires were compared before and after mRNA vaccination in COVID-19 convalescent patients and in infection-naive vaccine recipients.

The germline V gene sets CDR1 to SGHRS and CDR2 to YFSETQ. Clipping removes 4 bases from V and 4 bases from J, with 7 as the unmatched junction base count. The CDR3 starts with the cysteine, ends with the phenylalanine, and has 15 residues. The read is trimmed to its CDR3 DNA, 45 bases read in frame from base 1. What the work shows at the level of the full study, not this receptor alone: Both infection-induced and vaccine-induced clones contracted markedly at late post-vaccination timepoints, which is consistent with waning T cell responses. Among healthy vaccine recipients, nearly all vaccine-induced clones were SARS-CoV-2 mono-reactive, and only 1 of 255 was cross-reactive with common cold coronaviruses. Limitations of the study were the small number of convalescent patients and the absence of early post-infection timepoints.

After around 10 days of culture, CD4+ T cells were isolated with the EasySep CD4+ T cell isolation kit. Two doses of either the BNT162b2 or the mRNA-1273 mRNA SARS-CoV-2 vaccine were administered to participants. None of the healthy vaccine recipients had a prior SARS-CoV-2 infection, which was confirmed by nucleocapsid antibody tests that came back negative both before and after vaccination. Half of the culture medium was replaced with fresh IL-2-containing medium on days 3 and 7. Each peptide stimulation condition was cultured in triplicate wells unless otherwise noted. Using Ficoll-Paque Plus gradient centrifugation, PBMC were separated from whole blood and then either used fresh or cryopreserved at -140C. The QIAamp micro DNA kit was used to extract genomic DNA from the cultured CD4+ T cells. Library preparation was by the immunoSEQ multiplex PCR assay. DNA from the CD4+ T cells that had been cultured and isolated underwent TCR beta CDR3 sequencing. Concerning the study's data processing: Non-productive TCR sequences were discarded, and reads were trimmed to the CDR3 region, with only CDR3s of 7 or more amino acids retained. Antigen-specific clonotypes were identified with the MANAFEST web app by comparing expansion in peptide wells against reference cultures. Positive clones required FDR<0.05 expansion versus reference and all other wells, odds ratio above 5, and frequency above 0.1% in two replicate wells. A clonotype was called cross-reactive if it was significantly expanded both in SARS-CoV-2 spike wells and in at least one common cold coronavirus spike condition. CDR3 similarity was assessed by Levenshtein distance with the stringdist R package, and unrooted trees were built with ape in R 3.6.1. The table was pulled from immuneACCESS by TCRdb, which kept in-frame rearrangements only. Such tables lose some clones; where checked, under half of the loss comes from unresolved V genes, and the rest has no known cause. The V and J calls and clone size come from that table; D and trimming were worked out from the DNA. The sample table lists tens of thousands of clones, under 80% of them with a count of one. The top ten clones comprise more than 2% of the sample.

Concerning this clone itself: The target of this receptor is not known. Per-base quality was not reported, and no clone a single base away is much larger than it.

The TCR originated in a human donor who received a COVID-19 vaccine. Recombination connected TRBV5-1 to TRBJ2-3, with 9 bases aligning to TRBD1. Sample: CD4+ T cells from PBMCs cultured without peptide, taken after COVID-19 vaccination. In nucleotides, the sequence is TGCGCCAGCAGCCCCGGGACAGGGCTGTCAGATACGCAGTATTTT. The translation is CASSPGTGLSDTQYF.